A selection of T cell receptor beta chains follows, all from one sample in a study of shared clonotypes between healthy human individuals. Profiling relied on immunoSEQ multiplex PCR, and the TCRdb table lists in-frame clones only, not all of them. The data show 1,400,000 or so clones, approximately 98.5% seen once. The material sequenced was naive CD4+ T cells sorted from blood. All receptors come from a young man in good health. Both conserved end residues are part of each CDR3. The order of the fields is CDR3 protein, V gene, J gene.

CASSLQSGGGETQYF	TRBV5-4	TRBJ2-5
CASSVGVSYEQYF	TRBV9	TRBJ2-7
CASSAAPIQETQYF	TRBV7-6	TRBJ2-5
CASSQGRNRGGTEAFF	TRBV4-2	TRBJ1-1
CASSESGPYYQPQHF	TRBV6-1	TRBJ1-5
CASSLAGRPRVAGELFF	TRBV7-7	TRBJ2-2
CASSLAGTGGTYEQYF	TRBV5-1	TRBJ2-7
CASSPRVMSYNEQFF	TRBV18	TRBJ2-1
CASGRDLYQNLPMFEQFF	TRBV12-5	TRBJ2-1
CASSPRRGVTYNEQFF	TRBV7-2	TRBJ2-1
CASSASGRASDEQFF	TRBV9	TRBJ2-1
CASSSRTGDYEQYF	TRBV18	TRBJ2-7
CASSLSRSDTQYF	TRBV7-3	TRBJ2-3
CASSLEWGTREETQYF	TRBV11-2	TRBJ2-5
CASSLIAGKISGETQYF	TRBV11-2	TRBJ2-5
CASSFTATDGYTF	TRBV28	TRBJ1-2
CASSPRTGTYGYTF	TRBV7-6	TRBJ1-2
CASSPPEDRGDTGELFF	TRBV13	TRBJ2-2
CASSPRPRQGHYEQYF	TRBV7-2	TRBJ2-7
CASSIRTGSYEQYF	TRBV19	TRBJ2-7